The rows below give T cell receptor beta chains drawn from one sample of a study of persistence of HIV-infected CD4 T cells. Sequenced by immunoSEQ multiplex PCR; TCRdb stores in-frame clones only, minus some. The profile shows more than 15,000 clones, around 78% of them singletons. Their antigens are not known. The sample was CD4+ T cells sorted from PBMCs after 18-hour stimulation, taken from a patient who received antiretroviral therapy. The receptors were gathered from an adult man with HIV who was CMV-seropositive. The CDR3 runs from the conserved cysteine through the conserved F or W. D genes are given only for firm matches. Size values are once, few and many counts, or a class for expanded clones, and some rows have none.

CDR3: CASSPGGGITEAFF
DNA: TGCGCCAGCAGCCCAGGGGGGGGGATCACTGAAGCTTTCTTT
size: -
length: 14
V: TRBV4-1
J: TRBJ1-1
D: TRBD1

CDR3: CASSPQLDRVTEAFF
DNA: TGTGCCAGCAGCCCCCAGCTTGACAGGGTCACTGAAGCTTTCTTT
size: -
length: 15
V: TRBV7-2
J: TRBJ1-1
D: TRBD1

CDR3: CASSLAGTSGSFSSYEQYF
DNA: TGTGCCAGCAGCTTGGCCGGGACTAGCGGTTCATTTAGCTCCTACGAGCAGTACTTC
size: -
length: 19
V: TRBV5-5
J: TRBJ2-7
D: TRBD2

CDR3: CASSRKTGANTEAFF
DNA: TGTGCCAGCAGCCGAAAGACAGGGGCGAACACTGAAGCTTTCTTT
size: -
length: 15
V: TRBV7-3
J: TRBJ1-1
D: TRBD1

CDR3: CASSPGGFGRGYTF
DNA: TGTGCCAGCAGCCCCGGAGGGTTTGGCCGGGGCTACACCTTC
size: medium-sized
length: 14
V: TRBV2
J: TRBJ1-2
D: -

CDR3: CASSPIGGRGPNEQFF
DNA: TGTGCCAGTAGTCCCATCGGTGGCAGGGGGCCTAATGAGCAGTTCTTC
size: once
length: 16
V: TRBV19
J: TRBJ2-1
D: TRBD1

CDR3: CASSPQAGANTEAFF
DNA: TGTGCCAGCTCTCCACAAGCGGGGGCGAACACTGAAGCTTTCTTT
size: -
length: 15
V: TRBV2
J: TRBJ1-1
D: -

CDR3: CASSLSGMNEKLFF
DNA: TGTGCCAGCAGCTTGTCGGGGATGAATGAAAAACTGTTTTTT
size: -
length: 14
V: TRBV5-4
J: TRBJ1-4
D: -

CDR3: CASSQDRGAGDTQYF
DNA: TGCGCCAGCAGCCAAGATAGGGGGGCGGGAGATACGCAGTATTTT
size: -
length: 15
V: TRBV4-1
J: TRBJ2-3
D: -

CDR3: CASSERGNSAGANVLTF
DNA: TGTGCCAGCAGTGAAAGGGGGAATTCTGCTGGGGCCAACGTCCTGACTTTC
size: -
length: 17
V: TRBV2
J: TRBJ2-6
D: -

CDR3: CASSVVLNTEAFF
DNA: TGTGCCAGCAGTGTCGTCCTTAACACTGAAGCTTTCTTT
size: once
length: 13
V: TRBV6-4
J: TRBJ1-1
D: -

CDR3: CASSVGPGSNQPQHF
DNA: TGTGCCAGCAGCGTAGGCCCGGGGAGCAATCAGCCCCAGCATTTT
size: -
length: 15
V: TRBV9
J: TRBJ1-5
D: -

CDR3: CASSWGTGALRNEQFF
DNA: TGTGCCAGCAGCTGGGGGACGGGGGCCCTTAGGAATGAGCAGTTCTTC
size: -
length: 16
V: TRBV7-9
J: TRBJ2-1
D: -

CDR3: CASRLREGATEAFF
DNA: TGTGCCAGCAGACTACGGGAGGGGGCCACTGAAGCTTTCTTT
size: -
length: 14
V: TRBV6-5
J: TRBJ1-1
D: TRBD1

CDR3: CAIRGPSGNTIYF
DNA: TGTGCCATCAGGGGGCCATCTGGAAACACCATATATTTT
size: medium-sized
length: 13
V: TRBV10-3
J: TRBJ1-3
D: -

CDR3: CASSRVGEIGYTF
DNA: TGCGCCAGCAGCCGCGTCGGGGAGATCGGCTACACCTTC
size: -
length: 13
V: TRBV5-1
J: TRBJ1-2
D: -

CDR3: CASSDNMLGGGPYEQYF
DNA: TGTGCCAGCAGTGATAATATGCTCGGGGGAGGTCCCTACGAGCAGTACTTC
size: -
length: 17
V: TRBV25-1
J: TRBJ2-7
D: -

CDR3: CATSDSRTGDYGYTF
DNA: TGTGCCACCAGTGATTCCCGGACAGGGGATTATGGCTACACCTTC
size: -
length: 15
V: TRBV24-1
J: TRBJ1-2
D: TRBD1

CDR3: CASRGHERDGYTF
DNA: TGTGCCAGCAGGGGACATGAGAGGGATGGCTACACCTTC
size: once
length: 13
V: TRBV12-3/TRBV12-4
J: TRBJ1-2
D: -

CDR3: CAWSGGIGSPLHF
DNA: TGTGCCTGGAGCGGAGGGATAGGTTCACCCCTCCACTTT
size: -
length: 13
V: TRBV30
J: TRBJ1-6
D: -

CDR3: CASSRQGAAGSPLHF
DNA: TGTGCCAGCTCCCGGCAGGGGGCAGCGGGTTCACCCCTCCACTTT
size: -
length: 15
V: TRBV11-1
J: TRBJ1-6
D: TRBD1

CDR3: CASSPDRVRQPQHF
DNA: TGTGCCAGCTCACCTGACAGGGTAAGGCAGCCCCAGCATTTT
size: few
length: 14
V: TRBV18
J: TRBJ1-5
D: TRBD1

CDR3: CASSPGTYNEQFF
DNA: TGTGCCAGCAGTCCCGGGACTTACAATGAGCAGTTCTTC
size: -
length: 13
V: TRBV28
J: TRBJ2-1
D: -

CDR3: CASSVSRDRGPDEQYF
DNA: TGTGCCAGCAGCGTCAGCCGGGACAGGGGGCCCGACGAGCAGTACTTC
size: -
length: 16
V: TRBV9
J: TRBJ2-7
D: TRBD1

CDR3: CATSEPGTGKQETQYF
DNA: TGTGCCACCAGTGAGCCTGGGACAGGGAAACAAGAGACCCAGTACTTC
size: medium-sized
length: 16
V: TRBV24-1
J: TRBJ2-5
D: TRBD1

CDR3: CASRRTKSTDTQYF
DNA: TGTGCCAGCAGAAGAACAAAAAGCACAGATACGCAGTATTTT
size: -
length: 14
V: TRBV6-5
J: TRBJ2-3
D: -

CDR3: CASSPGQTYEQYF
DNA: TGTGCCAGCAGCCCTGGACAAACCTACGAGCAGTACTTC
size: -
length: 13
V: TRBV7-3
J: TRBJ2-7
D: -

CDR3: CASSPGRGTEAFF
DNA: TGTGCCAGCTCACCAGGGCGGGGCACTGAAGCTTTCTTT
size: -
length: 13
V: TRBV18
J: TRBJ1-1
D: -

CDR3: CASSSLNRGRAGNTIYF
DNA: TGTGCCAGTAGTAGCCTCAACAGGGGGAGAGCTGGAAACACCATATATTTT
size: few
length: 17
V: TRBV19
J: TRBJ1-3
D: TRBD1

CDR3: CASSQGASRTGHYGYTF
DNA: TGTGCCAGCAGCCAAGGGGCTAGTAGGACAGGGCACTATGGCTACACCTTC
size: once
length: 17
V: TRBV3-1/TRBV3-2
J: TRBJ1-2
D: TRBD1

CDR3: CASRYSSGELFF
DNA: TGTGCCAGCAGGTATTCCTCCGGGGAGCTGTTTTTT
size: -
length: 12
V: TRBV28
J: TRBJ2-2
D: -

CDR3: CASSLWDRGRGYGYTF
DNA: TGTGCCAGCAGCCTTTGGGACAGGGGGCGAGGCTATGGCTACACCTTC
size: few
length: 16
V: TRBV7-9
J: TRBJ1-2
D: TRBD1

CDR3: CASSPRTGSGTEAFF
DNA: TGCGCCAGCAGCCCTCGGACAGGCTCCGGAACTGAAGCTTTCTTT
size: once
length: 15
V: TRBV5-1
J: TRBJ1-1
D: TRBD1

CDR3: CASSLDRGSNTGELFF
DNA: TGCGCCAGCAGCTTAGACCGGGGCTCGAACACCGGGGAGCTGTTTTTT
size: -
length: 16
V: TRBV5-1
J: TRBJ2-2
D: -

CDR3: CASSLWGGFGNTEAFF
DNA: TGTGCCAGCAGCTTGTGGGGTGGATTTGGGAACACTGAAGCTTTCTTT
size: -
length: 16
V: TRBV7-2
J: TRBJ1-1
D: -

CDR3: CAISVGENSPLHF
DNA: TGTGCCATCAGCGTGGGGGAGAATTCACCCCTCCACTTT
size: -
length: 13
V: TRBV10-3
J: TRBJ1-6
D: -

CDR3: CASRIGPSQETQYF
DNA: TGTGCCAGCAGGATAGGGCCGTCCCAAGAGACCCAGTACTTC
size: -
length: 14
V: TRBV6-5
J: TRBJ2-5
D: -

CDR3: CASSQGAGTGMYF
DNA: TGTGCCAGCAGCCAAGGGGCGGGGACAGGAATGTACTTC
size: few
length: 13
V: TRBV3-1/TRBV3-2
J: TRBJ2-7
D: TRBD1

CDR3: CASSLRETGELFF
DNA: TGTGCCAGCAGCTTGCGGGAAACCGGGGAGCTGTTTTTT
size: few
length: 13
V: TRBV5-4
J: TRBJ2-2
D: -

CDR3: CASSQEGGGSSSYEQYF
DNA: TGCGCCAGCAGCCAAGAAGGGGGGGGGTCGAGCTCCTACGAGCAGTACTTC
size: -
length: 17
V: TRBV4-1
J: TRBJ2-7
D: -

CDR3: CASSQDSKAYEQYF
DNA: TGTGCCAGCAGCCAAGATAGTAAGGCGTACGAGCAGTACTTC
size: -
length: 14
V: TRBV3-1/TRBV3-2
J: TRBJ2-7
D: -

CDR3: CATSRDPDSSMGQYF
DNA: TGTGCCACCAGCAGAGACCCGGACAGCTCGATGGGGCAGTACTTC
size: -
length: 15
V: TRBV15
J: TRBJ2-7
D: -

CDR3: CSASGVNTGELFF
DNA: TGCAGTGCTAGTGGGGTTAACACCGGGGAGCTGTTTTTT
size: -
length: 13
V: TRBV20-1
J: TRBJ2-2
D: -

CDR3: CASSVPQGNGYTF
DNA: TGTGCCAGTAGTGTCCCCCAGGGAAATGGCTACACCTTC
size: -
length: 13
V: TRBV19
J: TRBJ1-2
D: -

CDR3: CASSLVGMGLGGNSPLHF
DNA: TGTGCCAGCAGCTTAGTAGGGATGGGCCTTGGAGGAAATTCACCCCTCCACTTT
size: -
length: 18
V: TRBV7-2
J: TRBJ1-6
D: -

CDR3: CASRRNSNQPQHF
DNA: TGTGCCAGCAGAAGGAATAGCAATCAGCCCCAGCATTTT
size: -
length: 13
V: TRBV6-6
J: TRBJ1-5
D: -

CDR3: CASSDPPGDSPLHF
DNA: TGTGCCAGCAGTGACCCCCCCGGGGATTCACCCCTCCACTTT
size: -
length: 14
V: TRBV6-1
J: TRBJ1-6
D: -

CDR3: CASSEEGTGGGYTF
DNA: TGTGCCAGCAGTGAAGAAGGGACAGGGGGGGGCTACACCTTC
size: once
length: 14
V: TRBV2
J: TRBJ1-2
D: TRBD1

CDR3: CASSLSRGGAFF
DNA: TGTGCCAGCAGCTTATCGCGGGGTGGCGCTTTCTTT
size: -
length: 12
V: TRBV7-2
J: TRBJ1-1
D: -

CDR3: CASGGGVYSGELFF
DNA: TGTGCCTCTGGGGGAGGGGTCTACTCCGGGGAGCTGTTTTTT
size: -
length: 14
V: TRBV19
J: TRBJ2-2
D: TRBD2

CDR3: CASSLSADRYGYTF
DNA: TGTGCCAGCAGTTTATCGGCAGATCGCTATGGCTACACCTTC
size: -
length: 14
V: TRBV27
J: TRBJ1-2
D: -

CDR3: CASSVETETGNTIYF
DNA: TGTGCCAGCAGCGTAGAAACGGAAACTGGAAACACCATATATTTT
size: few
length: 15
V: TRBV9
J: TRBJ1-3
D: -

CDR3: CASSFGTGMNQPQHF
DNA: TGTGCCAGCAGCTTCGGGACAGGGATGAATCAGCCCCAGCATTTT
size: -
length: 15
V: TRBV5-6
J: TRBJ1-5
D: TRBD1

CDR3: CAWTAPKERLNTEAFF
DNA: TGTGCCTGGACCGCCCCTAAAGAACGTTTGAACACTGAAGCTTTCTTT
size: -
length: 16
V: TRBV30
J: TRBJ1-1
D: -

CDR3: CASQIFRDSQGRNTIYF
DNA: TGCGCCAGCCAAATTTTCAGGGACAGCCAAGGGAGAAACACCATATATTTT
size: -
length: 17
V: TRBV4-1
J: TRBJ1-3
D: TRBD1

CDR3: CASSEDRLAYEQYF
DNA: TGTGCCAGCTCAGAAGACAGATTAGCCTACGAGCAGTACTTC
size: few
length: 14
V: TRBV18
J: TRBJ2-7
D: -

CDR3: CASSSQGAGYGNTIYF
DNA: TGTGCCAGCAGCTCACAGGGGGCAGGGTATGGAAACACCATATATTTT
size: -
length: 16
V: TRBV7-2
J: TRBJ1-3
D: TRBD1

CDR3: CASSITRKYNSPLHF
DNA: TGTGCCAGTAGTATAACGAGAAAATATAATTCACCCCTCCACTTT
size: once
length: 15
V: TRBV19
J: TRBJ1-6
D: -

CDR3: CASSPDGDRVLGTEAFF
DNA: TGCGCCAGCAGCCCGGACGGCGACAGGGTTTTAGGCACTGAAGCTTTCTTT
size: -
length: 17
V: TRBV5-1
J: TRBJ1-1
D: TRBD1

CDR3: CSGWEGQNTEAFF
DNA: TGCAGCGGATGGGAAGGACAGAACACTGAAGCTTTCTTT
size: once
length: 13
V: TRBV29-1
J: TRBJ1-1
D: -